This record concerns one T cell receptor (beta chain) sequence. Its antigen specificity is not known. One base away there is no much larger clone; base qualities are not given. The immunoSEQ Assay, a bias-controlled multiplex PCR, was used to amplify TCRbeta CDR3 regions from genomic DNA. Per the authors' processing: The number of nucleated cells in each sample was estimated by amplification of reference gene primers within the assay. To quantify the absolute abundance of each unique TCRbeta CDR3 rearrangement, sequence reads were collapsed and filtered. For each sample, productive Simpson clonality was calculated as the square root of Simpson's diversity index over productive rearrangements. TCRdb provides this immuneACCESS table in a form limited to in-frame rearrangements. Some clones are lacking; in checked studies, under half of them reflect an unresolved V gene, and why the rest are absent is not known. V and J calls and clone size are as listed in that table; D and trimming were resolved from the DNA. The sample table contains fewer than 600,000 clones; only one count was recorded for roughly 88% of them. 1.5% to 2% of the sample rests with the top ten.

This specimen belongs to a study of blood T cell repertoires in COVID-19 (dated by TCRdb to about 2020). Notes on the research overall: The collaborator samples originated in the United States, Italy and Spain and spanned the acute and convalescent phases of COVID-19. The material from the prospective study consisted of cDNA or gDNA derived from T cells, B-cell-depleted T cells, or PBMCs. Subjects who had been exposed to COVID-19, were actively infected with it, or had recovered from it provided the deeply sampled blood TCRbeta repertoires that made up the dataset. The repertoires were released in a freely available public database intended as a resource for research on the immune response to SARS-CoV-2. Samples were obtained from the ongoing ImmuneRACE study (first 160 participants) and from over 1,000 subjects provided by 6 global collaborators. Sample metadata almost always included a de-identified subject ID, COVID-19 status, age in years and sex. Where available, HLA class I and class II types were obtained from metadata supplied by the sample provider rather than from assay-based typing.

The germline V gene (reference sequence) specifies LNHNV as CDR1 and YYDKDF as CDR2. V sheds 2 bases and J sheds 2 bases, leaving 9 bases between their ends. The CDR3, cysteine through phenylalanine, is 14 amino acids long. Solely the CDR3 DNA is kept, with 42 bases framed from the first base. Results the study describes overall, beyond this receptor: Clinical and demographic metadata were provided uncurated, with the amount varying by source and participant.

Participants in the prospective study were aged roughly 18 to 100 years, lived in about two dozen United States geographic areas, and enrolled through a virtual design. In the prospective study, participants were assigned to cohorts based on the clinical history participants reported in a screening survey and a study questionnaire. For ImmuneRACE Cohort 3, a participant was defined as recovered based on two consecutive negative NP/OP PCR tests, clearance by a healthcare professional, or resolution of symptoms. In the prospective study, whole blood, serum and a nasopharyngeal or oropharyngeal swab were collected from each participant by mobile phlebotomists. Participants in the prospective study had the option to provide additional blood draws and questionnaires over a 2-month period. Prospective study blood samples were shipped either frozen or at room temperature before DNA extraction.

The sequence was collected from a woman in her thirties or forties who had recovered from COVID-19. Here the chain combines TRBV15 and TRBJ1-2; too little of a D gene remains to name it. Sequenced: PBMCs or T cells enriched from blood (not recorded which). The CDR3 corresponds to CATSRTAANYGYTF. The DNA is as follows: TGTGCCACCAGCAGAACAGCCGCCAACTATGGCTACACCTTC.